This TCR beta chain emerged from a study of shared clonotypes between healthy human individuals (dated by TCRdb to the early 2020s). Background on the whole study: The cohort included three men and two women between 18 and 49 years of age. Per donor, three plates each were used for CD4 naive and CD4 memory, two for CD8 naive, and one for CD8 memory. The study deeply sequenced blood TCR repertoires of several healthy adults to estimate repertoire size and the extent of clonotype sharing between individuals. Different laboratories and diverse techniques were used to prepare libraries and sequence TCR repertoires, to increase sequencing depth and limit assay-specific biases. Leukapheresis yielded between about 0.94 and 9 billion PBMCs per donor.

General conclusions and limits of the study: About 5% of naive CD4, around 4% of naive CD8, roughly 2.5% of memory CD4, and 0.35% to 0.4% of memory CD8 clonotypes were shared across several donors. The genetic and exposure-history diversity represented was limited by the small number of donors. Incomplete sequencing was indicated by rarefaction of sorted-subset datasets, despite the large sequencing depth. Pairwise subsampling led to the expectation that sequencing depth would affect the degree of clonotype sharing among donors. Estimated clonotype richness was generally larger for naive than for memory subsets. Compared with non-shared clonotypes, clonotypes shared by all four sorted-subset donors had higher generation probabilities. Sampling was limited to blood, and TCR repertoires in tissue likely differ from TCR repertoires in blood.

Using the deep immunoSEQ assay, TCR CDR3 regions were amplified from genomic DNA by multiplex PCR. For each cell subset, the extracted genomic DNA was distributed evenly across all wells of several immunoSEQ 96-well plates, and each plate served as one replicate. For sorted subsets, each replicate PCR was loaded with roughly 200 ng genomic DNA, equivalent to 25,000 to 30,000 T cell genomes. The purified libraries were quantified using a Qubit 3.0 fluorometer, sized with a Bioanalyzer 2100, and then quantified again using the KAPA Library Quantification kit. A separate single-read 150-cycle Illumina NextSeq 550 flow cell was used to sequence each immunoSEQ 96-well plate. In the original analysis: Because the immunoSEQ output included only junctional sequences and no quality scores, the filtering could not be the same as the filtering used for full-length reads. Sequences were annotated with PyIR, a Python wrapper for IgBLAST v1.9, and V/J genes and CDR3 were assigned using IMGT germline references. Reads were removed for weak V/J assignments (E-value above 1e-6), missing CDR3, stop codons, out-of-frame junctions, or ambiguous translated residues. V3J clonotypes were defined as sequences sharing the same inferred V gene, J gene, and CDR3 amino acid sequence. Percentage overlap between repertoires was computed as shared unique clonotypes divided by the size of the smaller repertoire. RTK rarefaction, the Chao1 estimator, and Recon v2.1 estimates of unobserved clonotypes were used to assess repertoire richness. For all TCRbeta clonotypes obtained by the gDNA method from a handful of donors, generation probabilities were computed with OLGA. TCRdb re-hosts the immuneACCESS table, in-frame sequences only. Its copies lack some clones; in the studies checked, an unresolved V gene accounts for under half of them, and the cause for the rest is not known. That table furnishes V, J and clone size, whereas the DNA furnished D and trimming. This sample is represented by some 2,100,000 clones; 93% of them were singletons. Roughly 1.8% of the sample lies in the top ten.

The V end gives up 0 bases and the J end 10 bases, leaving 1 base in the junction not matched to a gene. CDR1 and CDR2 are drawn from the germline V gene (reference sequence): SGHKS, YYEKEE. The CDR3, cysteine through phenylalanine, is 11 amino acids long. Only the CDR3 part of the read is kept: 33 bases, read in frame from the first base. As to this clone: Its antigen specificity is not known. Per-base quality was not reported, and no clone a single base away is much larger than it.

CD8 naive samples were obtained by positive selection for CCR7 among CD45RO-negative cells, yielding a CD45RA+CCR7+ population from which TemRA cells were excluded. The donors were healthy, HIV-negative adults who had no recently reported acute infections or vaccinations. Only Caucasian adults living in Nashville, Tennessee, USA were represented among the donors. After blood collection by leukapheresis, PBMCs were isolated using Ficoll-Histopaque density gradient centrifugation and then cryopreserved in the vapor phase of liquid nitrogen. Analytical flow cytometry was used to check the purity and quantity of each magnetically sorted T cell population. Each sorted fraction had its genomic DNA isolated and then quantified by UV absorbance on a Nanodrop 2000c.

The chain couples TRBV5-5 to TRBJ2-7, with 7 bases matching TRBD1. The sequencing sample was made of naive CD8+ T cells from PBMCs. The sample's cell subset or site, from its label and the paper: CD45RA+CCR7+. The sequence was collected from a man younger than 30 in good health. Some clones in this sample may be carry-over from other donors' samples. The DNA sequence is as follows: TGTGCCAGCAGCTTGGGACAGGGTCAGTACTTC. Its coded protein is CASSLGQGQYF.